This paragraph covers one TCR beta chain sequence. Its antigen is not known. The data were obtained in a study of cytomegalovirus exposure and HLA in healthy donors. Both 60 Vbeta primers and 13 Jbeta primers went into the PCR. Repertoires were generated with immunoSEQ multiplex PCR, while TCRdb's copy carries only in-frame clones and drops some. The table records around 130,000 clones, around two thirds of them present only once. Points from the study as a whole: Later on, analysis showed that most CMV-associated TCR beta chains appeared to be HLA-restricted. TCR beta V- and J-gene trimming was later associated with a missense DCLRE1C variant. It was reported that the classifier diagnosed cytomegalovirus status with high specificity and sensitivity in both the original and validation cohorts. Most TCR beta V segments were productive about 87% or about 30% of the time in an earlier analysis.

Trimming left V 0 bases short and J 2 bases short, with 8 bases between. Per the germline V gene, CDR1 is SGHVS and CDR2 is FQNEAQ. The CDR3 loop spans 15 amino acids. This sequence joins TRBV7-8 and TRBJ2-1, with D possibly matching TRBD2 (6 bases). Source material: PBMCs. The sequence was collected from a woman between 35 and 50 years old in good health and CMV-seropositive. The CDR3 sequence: CASSLAGGTYNEQFF. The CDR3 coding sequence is TGTGCCAGCAGCTTAGCGGGAGGAACCTACAATGAGCAGTTCTTC. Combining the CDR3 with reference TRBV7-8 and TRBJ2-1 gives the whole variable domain GAGVSQSPRYKVAKRGQDVALRCDPISGHVSLFWYQQALGQGPEFLTYFQNEAQLDKSGLPSDRFFAERPEGSVSTLKIQRTQQEDSAVYLCASSLAGGTYNEQFFGPGTRLTVL.